This paragraph covers one T cell receptor beta chain sequence. As yet, its antigen is unknown. The data are from a study of shared clonotypes between healthy human individuals. In the study overall: A couple of women and a few men aged 18 to 49 made up the donors.

The CDR3 is 16 residues long. Per germline, CDR1 LNHDA and CDR2 SQIVND (reference sequence). V shed 6 bases and J 9 bases; nucleotides not matched to a gene: 17. Free of recent acute infections or vaccinations, the donors were healthy HIV-negative adults. The investigators split CD4+ cells into a CD45RA+ naive subset and a CD45RA-negative memory subset. The study, taken as a whole, reports: Naive subsets usually exceeded memory subsets in estimated richness.

Profiling relied on immunoSEQ multiplex PCR, and the TCRdb table lists in-frame clones only, not all of them. The data contain some 2.4 million clones, under 95% of them singletons. The receptor comes from a man aged 18 to 30 in good health. Some clones in this sample may be carry-over from other donors' samples. J is TRBJ2-1 and V is TRBV19, with 7 bases lining up with TRBD2. Sequenced input: naive CD4+ T cells from PBMCs. Subset given: CD45RA+ positively selected. This chain's CDR3 is CASRAPAGPLLLEQFF. The CDR3 DNA reads as TGTGCCAGTAGGGCCCCAGCGGGACCCCTACTTCTTGAGCAGTTCTTC.